Given below is one T cell receptor (beta chain) in context. At least ten counts were recorded for this clonotype. Its antigen remains unidentified. No much larger clonotype is one base removed from it; base qualities were not supplied. Receptors were amplified or captured by PCR. For sequencing, an Illumina HiSeq 2500 was employed. To reduce PCR and sequencing biases, unique molecular identifiers were incorporated into the TCR beta cDNA libraries. Around 500,000 cDNA molecules were obtained for every 1 to 10 million input T cells, so each molecule roughly corresponded to one T cell. Patient libraries were prepared and sequenced with the same protocol used for the earlier healthy control dataset. Samples belonging to the same batch were prepared together, multiplexed and sequenced on a shared HiSeq lane. Regarding the original processing steps: Raw barcoded reads were processed with MIGEC, discarding single-read molecular identifier groups before consensus assembly and CDR3 extraction. VDJtools was used for post-analysis of the clonotype tables, and diversity was normalized by down-sampling every dataset to the size of the smallest sample. Repertoire overlap clustering matched CDR3 amino acid but not nucleotide sequences to correct batch-related cross-sample contamination. TCRdb reran the public reads through fastp at Q25 and MiXCR, keeping productive beta chains. Identical CDR3 protein sequences are pooled into one entry, listed with their most common genes and DNA. TCRdb's processing, not the study's, gives the V and J calls here. The sample yields some 260,000 distinct CDR3 sequences; roughly a third were counted once. The biggest ten clones account for 4% to 5.5% of the sample.

Trimming removed 7 bases from V and 1 base from J; the gene matches leave 6 bases unexplained. Counted from cysteine to phenylalanine, this CDR3 has 13 amino acids. The entry retains the CDR3 DNA only, 39 bases that are in frame from base 1. The germline V gene specifies SQVTM as CDR1 and ANQGSEA as CDR2. This sample is part of a study of post-analysis software for immune sequencing data (dated by TCRdb to about 2015). As for the study more broadly: Relapsing-remitting, secondary progressive and progressive-relapsing multiple sclerosis were recorded as disease courses, and subtype annotation was lacking for some patients. Patient repertoires were compared against over ten previously published healthy control repertoires from donors aged about 6 to 27 years. A subset of samples was prepared in parallel using single-end sample barcoding, then pooled and co-amplified after Illumina adapter ligation. Overall study results and their limits: Compared with controls, multiple sclerosis patients had significantly lower normalized Chao1 diversity, a finding suggesting substantial peripheral T-cell clonal expansion. The control group was slightly older than the multiple sclerosis patient group. When samples were clustered directly using the F measure, samples prepared in the same batch co-clustered strongly, which prompted a batch-effect correction. Significantly higher frequencies in patients than in controls were found for five or six TRBV segments, including TRBV5-6, TRBV5-1 and TRBV20-1.

TCR beta repertoires were profiled from peripheral blood of about a dozen young patients with multiple sclerosis to demonstrate the VDJtools post-analysis software. The multiple sclerosis patients were children and adolescents between roughly 6 and 16 years of age. The chain joins TRBV29-1 to TRBJ1-2; 7 of the junction bases match TRBD1. The sequence was collected from a girl aged 10-17 years with multiple sclerosis. Input material: blood. The DNA sequence is TGCAGCGCCGGACAGGTTCTTAACTATGGCTACACCTTC. Translation gives CSAGQVLNYGYTF.